Below, one T cell receptor beta chain is given with its context. Original data processing: Nucleated cell number was recorded as an estimate derived from reference gene primer amplification. Some clones are missing from TCRdb's copy, which holds only in-frame ones; the method was immunoSEQ multiplex PCR. V and J calls and clone size are as listed in that table; D and trimming were resolved from the DNA. The sample consists of around 250,000 clones, around 86% of them appearing once. The CDR3 runs to 15 residues. Trimming took 8 bases from V and 0 from J; bases not matched to a gene: 7. Looked up from germline, CDR1 is SGHRS and CDR2 is YFSETQ. Those enrolled in Seattle joined during active infection and were followed longitudinally afterward. The source of the sample is a study of blood T cell repertoires in COVID-19. The overall study: Spain, Italy and the United States supplied samples that represented acute and convalescent COVID-19. PBMCs, B-cell-depleted T cells, or T cells were the source of the cDNA or gDNA that made up the material.

This chain uses TRBV5-1 with TRBJ1-3; 8 nucleotides align to TRBD1. Sequencing was done on a sample of peripheral blood. This clonotype was obtained from a woman over 75 with COVID-19, enrolled during active disease. CDR3 loop: CASGVGTGSGNTIYF. The CDR3 nucleotides read TGCGCCAGTGGCGTCGGGACAGGCTCTGGAAACACCATATATTTT.